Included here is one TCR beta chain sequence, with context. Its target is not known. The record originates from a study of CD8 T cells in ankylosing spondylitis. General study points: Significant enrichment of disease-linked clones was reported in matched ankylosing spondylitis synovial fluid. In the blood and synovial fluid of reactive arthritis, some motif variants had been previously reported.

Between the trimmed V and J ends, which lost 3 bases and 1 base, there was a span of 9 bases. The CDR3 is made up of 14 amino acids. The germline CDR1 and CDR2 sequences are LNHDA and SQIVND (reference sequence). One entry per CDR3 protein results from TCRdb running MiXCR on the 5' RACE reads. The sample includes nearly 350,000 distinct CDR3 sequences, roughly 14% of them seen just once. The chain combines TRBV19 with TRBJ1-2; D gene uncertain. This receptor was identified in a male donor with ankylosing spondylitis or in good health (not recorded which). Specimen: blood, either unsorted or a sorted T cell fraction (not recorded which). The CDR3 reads CASSMELDNYGYTF. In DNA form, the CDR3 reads TGTGCCAGTAGTATGGAACTCGATAACTATGGCTACACCTTC.